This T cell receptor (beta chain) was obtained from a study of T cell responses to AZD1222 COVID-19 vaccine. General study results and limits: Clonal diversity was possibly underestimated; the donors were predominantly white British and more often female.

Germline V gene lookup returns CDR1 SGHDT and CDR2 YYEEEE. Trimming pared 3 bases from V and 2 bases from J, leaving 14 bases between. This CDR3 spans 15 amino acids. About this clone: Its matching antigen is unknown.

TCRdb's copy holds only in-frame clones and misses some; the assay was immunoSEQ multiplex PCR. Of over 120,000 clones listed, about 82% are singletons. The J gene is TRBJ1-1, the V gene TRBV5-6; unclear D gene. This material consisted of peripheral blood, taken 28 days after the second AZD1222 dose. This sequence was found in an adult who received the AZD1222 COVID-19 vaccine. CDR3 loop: CASSSPKGANTEAFF. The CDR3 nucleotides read TGTGCCAGCAGCTCCCCAAAGGGCGCCAACACTGAAGCTTTCTTT.